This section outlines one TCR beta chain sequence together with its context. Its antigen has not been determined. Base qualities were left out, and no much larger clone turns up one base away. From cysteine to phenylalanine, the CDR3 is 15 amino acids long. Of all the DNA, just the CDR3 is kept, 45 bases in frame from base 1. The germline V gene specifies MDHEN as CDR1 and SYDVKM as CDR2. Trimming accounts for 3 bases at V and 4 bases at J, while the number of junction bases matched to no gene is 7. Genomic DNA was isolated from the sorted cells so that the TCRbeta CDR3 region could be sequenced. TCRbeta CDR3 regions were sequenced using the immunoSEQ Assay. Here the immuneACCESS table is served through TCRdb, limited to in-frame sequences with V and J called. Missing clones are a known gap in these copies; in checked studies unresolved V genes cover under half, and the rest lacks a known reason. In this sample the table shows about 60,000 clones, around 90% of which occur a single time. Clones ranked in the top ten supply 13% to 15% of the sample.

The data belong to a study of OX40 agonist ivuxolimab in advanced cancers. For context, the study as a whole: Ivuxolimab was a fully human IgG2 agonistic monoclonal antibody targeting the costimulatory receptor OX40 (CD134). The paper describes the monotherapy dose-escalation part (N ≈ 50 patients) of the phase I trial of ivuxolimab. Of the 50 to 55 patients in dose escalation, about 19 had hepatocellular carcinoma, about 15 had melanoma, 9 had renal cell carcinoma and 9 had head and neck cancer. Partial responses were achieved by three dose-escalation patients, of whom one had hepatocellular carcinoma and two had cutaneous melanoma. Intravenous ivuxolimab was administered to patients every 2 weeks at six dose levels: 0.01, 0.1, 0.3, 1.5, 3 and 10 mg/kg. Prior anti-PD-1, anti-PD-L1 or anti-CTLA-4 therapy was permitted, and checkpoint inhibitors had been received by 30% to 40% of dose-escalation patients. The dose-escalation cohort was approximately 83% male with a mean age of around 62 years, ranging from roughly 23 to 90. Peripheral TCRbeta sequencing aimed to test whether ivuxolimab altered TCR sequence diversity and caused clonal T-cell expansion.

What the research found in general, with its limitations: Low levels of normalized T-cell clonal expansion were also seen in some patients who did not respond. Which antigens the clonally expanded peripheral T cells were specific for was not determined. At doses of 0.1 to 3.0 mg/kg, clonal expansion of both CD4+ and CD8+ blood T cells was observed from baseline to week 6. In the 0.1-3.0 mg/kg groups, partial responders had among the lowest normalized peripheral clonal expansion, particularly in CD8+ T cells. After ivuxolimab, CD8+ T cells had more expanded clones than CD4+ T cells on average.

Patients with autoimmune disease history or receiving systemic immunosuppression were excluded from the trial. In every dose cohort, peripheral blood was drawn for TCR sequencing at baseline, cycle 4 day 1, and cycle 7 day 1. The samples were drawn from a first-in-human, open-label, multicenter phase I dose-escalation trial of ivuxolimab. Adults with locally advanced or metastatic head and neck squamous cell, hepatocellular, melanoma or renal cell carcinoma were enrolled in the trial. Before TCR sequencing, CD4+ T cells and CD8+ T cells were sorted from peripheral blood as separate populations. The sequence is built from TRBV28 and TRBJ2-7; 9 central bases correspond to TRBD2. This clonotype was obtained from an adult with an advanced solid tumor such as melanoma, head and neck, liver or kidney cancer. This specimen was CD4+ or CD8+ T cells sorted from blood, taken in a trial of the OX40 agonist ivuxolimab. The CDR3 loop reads CASSFSLAGVYEQYF. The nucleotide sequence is TGTGCCAGCAGTTTTAGTTTAGCGGGAGTTTACGAGCAGTACTTC.